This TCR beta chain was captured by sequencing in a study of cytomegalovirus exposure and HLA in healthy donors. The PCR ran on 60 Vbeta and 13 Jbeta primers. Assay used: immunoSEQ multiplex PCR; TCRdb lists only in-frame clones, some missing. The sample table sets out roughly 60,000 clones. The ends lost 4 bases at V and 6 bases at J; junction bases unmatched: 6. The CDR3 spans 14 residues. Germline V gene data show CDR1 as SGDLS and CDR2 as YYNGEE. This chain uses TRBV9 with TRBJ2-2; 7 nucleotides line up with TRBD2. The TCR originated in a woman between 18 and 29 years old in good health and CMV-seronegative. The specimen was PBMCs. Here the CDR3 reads CASSRSGGAGELFF. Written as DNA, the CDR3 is TGTGCCAGCAGCCGCTCGGGGGGTGCCGGGGAGCTGTTTTTT.